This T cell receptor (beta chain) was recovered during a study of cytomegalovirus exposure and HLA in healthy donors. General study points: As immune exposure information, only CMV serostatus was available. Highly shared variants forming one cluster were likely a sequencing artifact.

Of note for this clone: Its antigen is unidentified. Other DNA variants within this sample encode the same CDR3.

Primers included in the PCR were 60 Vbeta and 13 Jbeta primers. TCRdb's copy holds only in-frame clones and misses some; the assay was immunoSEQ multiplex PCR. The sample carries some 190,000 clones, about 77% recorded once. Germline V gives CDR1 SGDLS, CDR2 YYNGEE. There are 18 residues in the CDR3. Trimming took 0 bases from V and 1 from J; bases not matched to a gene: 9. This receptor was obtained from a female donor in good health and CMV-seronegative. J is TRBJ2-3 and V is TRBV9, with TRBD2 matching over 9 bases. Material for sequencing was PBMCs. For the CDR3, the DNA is TGTGCCAGCAGCGTAGGAGCGGGGGGCCCTATTCGCACAGATACGCAGTATTTT. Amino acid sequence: CASSVGAGGPIRTDTQYF.